These T cell receptor beta chains were read from a single sample in a study of vaccination and CD4 T cells after COVID-19. Each CDR3 protein gets one entry after TCRdb re-called the PCR reads with MiXCR. The sample lists about 18,000 distinct CDR3 sequences, 38% occurring once. These TCRs' antigens remain unknown. Sequencing was carried out using CD4+ T cells from blood, cultured in vitro. These receptors all stem from a human donor who had recovered from COVID-19. Each CDR3 is given with its conserved first and last residue. Clone size, where shown, is once, few, many, or a class for clones that have expanded.

V gene	CDR3 length	clone size	J gene	CDR3 protein
TRBV6-9	14	-	TRBJ2-4	CASSQGQGKNIQYF
TRBV2	11	few	TRBJ2-5	CASSFQETQYF
TRBV30	12	-	TRBJ1-2	CIAGQGINGYTF
TRBV7-2	12	-	TRBJ2-5	CASSLASETQYF
TRBV10-2	16	-	TRBJ2-7	CASRWGGQELVGEQYF
TRBV6-1	16	-	TRBJ2-6	CASSELGQGWANVLTF
TRBV20-1	14	-	TRBJ2-1	CSARALGPVNEQFF
TRBV20-1	15	-	TRBJ2-1	CSIMKSGNSYNEQFF
TRBV2	13	few	TRBJ2-1	CASTRDISNEQFF
TRBV9	15	-	TRBJ1-2	CASSLDRGLGYGYTF
TRBV7-3	15	few	TRBJ2-1	CASSLGLAVYNEQFF
TRBV7-9	13	few	TRBJ2-5	CASRLGFQETQYF
TRBV18	16	-	TRBJ2-5	CASSPLFGAGQETQYF
TRBV19	15	few	TRBJ1-5	CASSIAGAGNQPQHF
TRBV14	13	-	TRBJ2-7	CASSQELGTGRYF
TRBV27	12	-	TRBJ2-1	CASSRSYNEQFF
TRBV5-4	16	-	TRBJ1-2	CASSSRDRGQRYGYTF
TRBV5-6	14	-	TRBJ1-2	CASTPGQGSYGYTF
TRBV7-8	15	-	TRBJ2-5	CASRQRAEPQETQYF
TRBV18	14	-	TRBJ1-2	CASSPDRTNYGYTF
TRBV3-1	16	-	TRBJ2-5	CASSQGGGRLEKTQYF
TRBV6-4	15	few	TRBJ2-3	CASSEQTGGADTQYF
TRBV12-3/TRBV12-4	12	few	TRBJ2-5	CASSFDRGAQYF
TRBV20-1	17	medium-sized	TRBJ1-6	CSARVGIVGSYNSPLHF
TRBV6-1	16	-	TRBJ2-7	CASSGRTSGRIYEQYF
TRBV19	17	once	TRBJ2-5	CASSRGGTSGFQETQYF
TRBV20-1	16	-	TRBJ2-3	CSAKKSRGRGADTQYF
TRBV28	14	-	TRBJ1-6	CASVRGRMSSPLHF
TRBV28	15	-	TRBJ1-4	CASSSTGTANEKLFF
TRBV20-1	13	few	TRBJ2-3	CSARVTNTDTQYF
TRBV24-1	16	medium-sized	TRBJ2-5	CATSDSGTSGSQAQYF
TRBV6-4	16	-	TRBJ2-2	CASSDSRGGDTGELFF
TRBV6-1	13	medium-sized	TRBJ1-6	CASRQEGNSPLHF
TRBV20-1	13	few	TRBJ1-6	CSARGDYNSPLHF
TRBV15	16	-	TRBJ2-5	CATSRALQGLQETQYF
TRBV11-2	15	-	TRBJ2-6	CASSFSDSGANVLTF
TRBV6-1	13	few	TRBJ2-7	CASSQSEPYEQYF
TRBV2	14	-	TRBJ1-1	CASSEGGKNTEAFF
TRBV20-1	13	few	TRBJ2-3	CSAAIKRADTQYF
TRBV10-3	13	few	TRBJ1-5	CAISDRVEQPQHF
TRBV20-1	15	few	TRBJ2-5	CSARDLAGVEETQYF
TRBV6-1	15	-	TRBJ1-2	CASSEAGQITYGYTF
TRBV19	14	-	TRBJ1-5	CASSIGSLNQPQHF
TRBV10-3	15	few	TRBJ2-3	CAIPPGLQGADTQYF
TRBV27	16	few	TRBJ1-5	CASSLRSQGGSGPQHF
TRBV20-1	14	-	TRBJ1-1	CSARNGRVNTEAFF